A single sample gave rise to the 2 T cell receptor beta chains below, sequenced in a study of T cell responses to AZD1222 COVID-19 vaccine. Generated by immunoSEQ multiplex PCR, the TCRdb table keeps only in-frame clones and is missing some. The table shows 140,000 to 150,000 clones, with under 95% occurring only once. Source: peripheral blood, taken on day 0 of AZD1222 vaccination. These receptors came from an adult in good health.

The rearrangement joins TRBV6-1 to TRBJ2-6, with D possibly being TRBD1 (5 bases). CDR1 is MNHNS and CDR2 is SASEGT in the germline V gene. Trimming left V 4 bases short and J 1 base short, with 14 bases between. CDR3 length: 17 amino acids. In nucleotides, the CDR3 is TGTGCCAGCAGTGGACAGTGGCCGCTGTCTGGGGCCAACGTCCTGACTTTC. Residues: CASSGQWPLSGANVLTF.

The chain links TRBV7-2 to TRBJ1-2, with 8 bases aligning to TRBD1. V was clipped by 6 bases and J by 7 bases; unmatched bases: 13. The CDR3 has 15 residues. CDR1 and CDR2 from the germline V gene are SGHTA and FQGNSA. CDR3 region: CASSQNGGTGFGYTF. In DNA, the CDR3 is TGTGCCAGCAGTCAAAACGGGGGGACAGGCTTTGGCTACACCTTC.